The 9 T cell receptor beta chains below come from one sample, sequenced in a study of blood T cell repertoires in COVID-19. Produced via immunoSEQ multiplex PCR; TCRdb's table is partial and in-frame only. Seen here are roughly 90,000 clones, roughly 88% observed once, and the top ten hold around 12%. The sequenced material came from peripheral blood. Every receptor here comes from a human donor in a cohort sampled during active COVID-19.

The rearrangement uses TRBV29-1 and TRBJ1-1, with 8 bases aligning to TRBD1. The CDR3 covers 12 residues. Germline V CDR1 and CDR2: SQVTM, ANQGSEA. V dropped 7 bases and J dropped 4; count of bases not matched to a gene: 5. CDR3 DNA: TGCAGCGCTGACAGGGGACGCACTGAAGCTTTCTTT. Amino acids: CSADRGRTEAFF.

This chain joins TRBV4-1 and TRBJ1-4; D unresolved. The CDR3 has 15 amino acids. The V gene's germline CDR1 is MGHRA and CDR2 YSYEKL. The V end lost 1 base, the J end lost 7 bases, and 13 bases lay between the germline ends. CDR3 region: CASSQGPGRSEKLFF. The CDR3 DNA reads TGCGCCAGCAGCCAAGGTCCGGGTCGGAGTGAAAAACTGTTTTTT.

This chain joins TRBV4-2 and TRBJ2-4; tentative D call: TRBD1 (5 bases). Germline-derived CDR1 and CDR2 are LGHNA and YNFKEQ. The CDR3 is 15 amino acids. The V gene lost 4 bases and the J gene lost 6 bases, with 16 bases spanning the gap. The CDR3 DNA follows: TGTGCCAGCAGCCCCCCCCGGCAGGGCCCAAACATTCAGTACTTC. Translating gives CASSPPRQGPNIQYF.

This clone was counted between two and nine times. J is TRBJ1-6 and V is TRBV30; 7 nucleotides agree with TRBD1. Losses at the gene ends were 8 bases for V and 7 bases for J; bases not matched to a gene: 5. There are 12 residues in the CDR3. Per the germline V gene, CDR1 is GTSNPN and CDR2 is SVGIG (reference sequence). For the CDR3, the DNA is TGTGCCGTCGGACAGGTGAATTCACCCCTCCACTTT. Its protein is CAVGQVNSPLHF. Full variable domain (missing parts from reference TRBV30 and TRBJ1-6): SQTIHQWPATLVQPVGSPLSLECTVEGTSNPNLYWYRQAAGRGLQLLFYSVGIGQISSEVPQNLSASRPQDRQFILSSKKLLLSDSGFYLCAVGQVNSPLHFGNGTRLTVT.

The chain links TRBV9 to TRBJ2-5; 7 nucleotides match TRBD2. The CDR3 is made up of 14 amino acids. Unmatched junction bases numbered 6, after V lost 2 bases and J lost 5 bases. Germline CDR1 SGDLS, CDR2 YYNGEE. The CDR3 reads CASSVSGREETQYF. In DNA, the CDR3 is TGTGCCAGCAGCGTCTCAGGGCGGGAGGAGACCCAGTACTTC.

The rearrangement links TRBV27 to TRBJ2-7; tentative D call: TRBD1 (5 bases). V was cut by 2 bases and J by 2 bases, with 16 bases left in between. Germline V CDR1 and CDR2: MNHEY, SMNVEV (reference sequence). The CDR3 covers 16 residues. CDR3 region: CASSLVDNAGTYEQYF. The CDR3 DNA reads as TGTGCCAGCAGTTTAGTGGACAACGCCGGCACCTACGAGCAGTACTTC.

This chain uses TRBV10-3 with TRBJ1-2; TRBD1 is a possible D gene (6 bases). Germline lookup yields CDR1 ENHRY and CDR2 SYGVKD. The CDR3 runs to 14 residues. V shed 4 bases and J shed 4 bases, with 13 bases lying between them. CDR3 region: CAISGGQGIYGYTF. CDR3 bases: TGTGCCATCAGTGGCGGTCAGGGGATCTATGGCTACACCTTC.

About this clone: This same CDR3 is encoded by further DNA sequences in the sample. The chain couples TRBV7-9 to TRBJ2-3, with 8 nucleotides matching TRBD1. The germline V gene has CDR1 SEHNR and CDR2 FQNEAQ (reference sequence). Trimming cost V 1 base and J 0 bases; bases outside gene matches: 0. The CDR3 consists of 15 residues. CDR3 sequence (DNA): TGTGCCAGCAGCTTAGGGACAGGGAGCACAGATACGCAGTATTTT. Translation gives CASSLGTGSTDTQYF.

The chain uses TRBV15 and TRBJ1-2; D is ambiguous. V dropped 5 bases and J dropped 4 bases, with 20 bases sitting between them. CDR1 and CDR2 (germline): LNHNV, YYDKDF (reference sequence). This CDR3 has 16 residues. The CDR3 spells CATSPTGGSLFYGYTF. Written as DNA, the CDR3 is TGTGCCACCAGCCCCACGGGTGGCAGCCTGTTCTATGGCTACACCTTC.